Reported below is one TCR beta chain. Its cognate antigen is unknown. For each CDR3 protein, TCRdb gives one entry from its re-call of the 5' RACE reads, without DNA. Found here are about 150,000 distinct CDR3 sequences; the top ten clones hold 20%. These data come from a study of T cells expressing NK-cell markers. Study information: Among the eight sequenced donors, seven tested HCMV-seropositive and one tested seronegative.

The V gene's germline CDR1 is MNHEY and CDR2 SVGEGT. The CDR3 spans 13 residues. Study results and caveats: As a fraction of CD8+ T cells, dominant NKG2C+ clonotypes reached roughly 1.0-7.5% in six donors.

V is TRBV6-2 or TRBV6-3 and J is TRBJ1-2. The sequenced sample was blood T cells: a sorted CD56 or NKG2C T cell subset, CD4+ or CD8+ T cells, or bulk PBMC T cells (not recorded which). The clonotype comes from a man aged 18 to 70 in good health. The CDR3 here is CASSRTETWGYTF.